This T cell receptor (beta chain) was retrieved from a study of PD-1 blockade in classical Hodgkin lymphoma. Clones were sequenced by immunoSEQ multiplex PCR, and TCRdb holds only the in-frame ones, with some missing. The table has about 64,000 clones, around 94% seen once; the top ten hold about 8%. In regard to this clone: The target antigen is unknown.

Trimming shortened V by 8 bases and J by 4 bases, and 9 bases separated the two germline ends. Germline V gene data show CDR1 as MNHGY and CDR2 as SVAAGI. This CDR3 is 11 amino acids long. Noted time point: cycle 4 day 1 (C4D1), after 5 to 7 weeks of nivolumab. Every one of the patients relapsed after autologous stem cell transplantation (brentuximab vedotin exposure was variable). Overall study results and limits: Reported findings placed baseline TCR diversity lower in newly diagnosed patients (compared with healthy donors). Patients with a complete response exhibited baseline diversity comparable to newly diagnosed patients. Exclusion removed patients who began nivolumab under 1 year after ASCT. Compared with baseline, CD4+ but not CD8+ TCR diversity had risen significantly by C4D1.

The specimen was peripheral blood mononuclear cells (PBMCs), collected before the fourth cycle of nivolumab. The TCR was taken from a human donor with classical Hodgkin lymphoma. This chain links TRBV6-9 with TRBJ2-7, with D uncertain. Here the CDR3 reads CASRKGYEQYF. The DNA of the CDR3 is TGTGCCAGCCGCAAGGGATACGAGCAGTACTTC.